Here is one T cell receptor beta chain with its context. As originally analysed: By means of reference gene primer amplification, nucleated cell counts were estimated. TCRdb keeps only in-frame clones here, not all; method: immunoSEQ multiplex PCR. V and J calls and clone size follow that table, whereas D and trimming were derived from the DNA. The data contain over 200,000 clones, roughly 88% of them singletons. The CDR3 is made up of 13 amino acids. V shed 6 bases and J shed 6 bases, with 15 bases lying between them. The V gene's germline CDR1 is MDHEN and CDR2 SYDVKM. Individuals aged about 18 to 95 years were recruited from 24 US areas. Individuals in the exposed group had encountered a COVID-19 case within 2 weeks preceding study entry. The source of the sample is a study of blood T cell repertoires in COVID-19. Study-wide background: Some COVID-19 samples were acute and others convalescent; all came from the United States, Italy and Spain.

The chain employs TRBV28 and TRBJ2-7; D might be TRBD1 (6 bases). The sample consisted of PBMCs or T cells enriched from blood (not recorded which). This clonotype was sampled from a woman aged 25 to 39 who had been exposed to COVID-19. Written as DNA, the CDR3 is TGTGCCAGCAGGGAAACAGGGCGTTTCGAGCAGTACTTC. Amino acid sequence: CASRETGRFEQYF.